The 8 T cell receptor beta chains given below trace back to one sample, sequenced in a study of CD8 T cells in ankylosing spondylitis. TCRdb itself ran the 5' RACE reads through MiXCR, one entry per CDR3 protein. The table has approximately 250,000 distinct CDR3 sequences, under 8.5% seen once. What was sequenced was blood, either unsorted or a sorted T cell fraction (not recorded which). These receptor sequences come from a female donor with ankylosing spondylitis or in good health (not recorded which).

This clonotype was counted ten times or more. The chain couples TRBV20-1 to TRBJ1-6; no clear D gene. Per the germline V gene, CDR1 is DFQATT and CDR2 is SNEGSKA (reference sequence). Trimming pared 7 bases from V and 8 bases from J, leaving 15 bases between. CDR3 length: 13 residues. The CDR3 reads CSGAGVTDSPLHF. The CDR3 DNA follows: TGCAGTGGAGCTGGGGTAACTGATTCACCCCTCCACTTT.

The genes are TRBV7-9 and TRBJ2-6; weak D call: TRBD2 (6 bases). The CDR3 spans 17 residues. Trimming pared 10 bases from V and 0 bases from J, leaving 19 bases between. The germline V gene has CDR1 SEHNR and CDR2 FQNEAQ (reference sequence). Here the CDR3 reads CAIVAGRTHSGANVLTF. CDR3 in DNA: TGTGCCATCGTGGCGGGGCGGACCCACTCTGGGGCCAACGTCCTGACTTTC.

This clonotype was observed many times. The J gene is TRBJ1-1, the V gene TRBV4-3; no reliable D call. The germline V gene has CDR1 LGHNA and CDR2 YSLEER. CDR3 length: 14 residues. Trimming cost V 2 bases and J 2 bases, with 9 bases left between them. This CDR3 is CASSQWGDNTEAFF. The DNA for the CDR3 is TGCGCCAGCAGCCAATGGGGAGATAACACTGAAGCTTTCTTT.

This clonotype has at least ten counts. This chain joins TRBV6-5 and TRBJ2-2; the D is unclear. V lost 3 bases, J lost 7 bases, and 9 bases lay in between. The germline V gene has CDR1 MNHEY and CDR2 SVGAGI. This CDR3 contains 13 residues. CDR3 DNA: TGTGCCAGCAGTTATTCCGGGTACGGGGAGCTGTTTTTT. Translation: CASSYSGYGELFF.

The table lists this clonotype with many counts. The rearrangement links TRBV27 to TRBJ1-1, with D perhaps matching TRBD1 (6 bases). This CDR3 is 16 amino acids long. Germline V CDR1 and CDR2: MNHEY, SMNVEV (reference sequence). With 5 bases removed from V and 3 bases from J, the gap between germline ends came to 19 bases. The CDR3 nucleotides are TGTGCCAGCAGTCCCCGAAGGGGGAGAGGGGACACTGAAGCTTTCTTT. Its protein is CASSPRRGRGDTEAFF.

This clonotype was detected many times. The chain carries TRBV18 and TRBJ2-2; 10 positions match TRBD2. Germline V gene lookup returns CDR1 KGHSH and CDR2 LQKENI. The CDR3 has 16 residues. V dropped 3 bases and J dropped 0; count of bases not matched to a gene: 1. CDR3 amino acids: CASSPTSGSNTGELFF. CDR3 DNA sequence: TGTGCCAGCTCACCGACTAGCGGGTCGAACACCGGGGAGCTGTTTTTT.

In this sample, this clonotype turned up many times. The CDR3 reads CSATGDGDTQYF. The CDR3 region has the DNA TGCAGTGCTACGGGGGACGGAGATACGCAGTATTTT. The chain joins TRBV20-1 to TRBJ2-3; possible D gene TRBD2, 6 bases. This CDR3 contains 12 residues. CDR1 is DFQATT and CDR2 is SNEGSKA in the germline V gene (reference sequence). Trimming pared 4 bases from V and 5 bases from J, leaving 10 bases between.

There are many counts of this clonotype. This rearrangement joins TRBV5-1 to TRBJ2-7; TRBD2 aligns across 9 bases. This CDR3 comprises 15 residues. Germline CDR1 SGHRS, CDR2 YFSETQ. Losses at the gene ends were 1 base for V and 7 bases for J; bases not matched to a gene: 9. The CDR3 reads CASSLQLAGLEEQYF. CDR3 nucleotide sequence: TGCGCCAGCAGCTTGCAACTAGCGGGCCTGGAGGAGCAGTACTTC.